This entry describes one TCR beta chain. Antigen unknown. Between the trimmed V and J ends, which lost 4 bases and 2 bases, there was a span of 13 bases. The CDR3 contains 15 residues. The germline gives CDR1 LGHNA, CDR2 YNFKEQ. Treatment given: roughly 20 received Ad26.COV2.S at low or high dose, single or two shots; about five received placebo; per-sample allocation not given. At day 63 after the first vaccine or placebo injection, samples were drawn. An Ad26 vector that expressed Wuhan-strain SARS-CoV-2 spike constituted the vaccine. The source of the sample is a study of Ad26.COV2.S vaccination and SARS-CoV-2 variants. Study-level background: Each vaccinee took Ad26.COV2.S intramuscularly, once or twice 56 days apart. Whole-study findings and limits: Spike-specific TCR breadth was greater after Ad26.COV2.S than placebo. Whether participants received vaccine or placebo, their non-spike TCR breadth was similar.

The protocol was immunoSEQ multiplex PCR, while the TCRdb copy is restricted to in-frame clones and leaves out a portion. The table includes over 350,000 clones, 75% to 90% detected once. The V and J genes are TRBV4-2 and TRBJ2-3; TRBD1 might be the D (6 bases). The sequencing here drew on peripheral blood, taken in a trial of Ad26.COV2.S vaccine versus placebo. The origin of this receptor is a person aged 18-65 years who received the Ad26.COV2.S COVID-19 vaccine or a placebo. CDR3 protein: CASSRIQGSTDTQYF. CDR3 sequence (DNA): TGTGCCAGCAGCCGAATACAGGGATCCACAGATACGCAGTATTTT.